Here is one T cell receptor beta chain with its context. This record belongs to a study of technical replicates of blood from several donors. V was clipped by 2 bases and J by 7 bases, with 12 bases between them. The CDR3 is 13 residues long. Looked up from germline, CDR1 is SGDLS and CDR2 is YYNGEE. Assay: immunoSEQ multiplex PCR; the TCRdb copy retains only in-frame clones and omits some. The sample shows nearly 95,000 clones, roughly 95% of them seen only once. This TCR was sampled from a human donor in good health. V gene TRBV9 combines with J gene TRBJ1-1; the D gene is possibly TRBD1 (6 bases). Sequencing was performed on T cells isolated from PBMCs. The CDR3 DNA sequence: TGTGCCAGCAGCGTTGGTGGGGGCCTTGAAGCTTTCTTT. This sequence encodes CASSVGGGLEAFF.